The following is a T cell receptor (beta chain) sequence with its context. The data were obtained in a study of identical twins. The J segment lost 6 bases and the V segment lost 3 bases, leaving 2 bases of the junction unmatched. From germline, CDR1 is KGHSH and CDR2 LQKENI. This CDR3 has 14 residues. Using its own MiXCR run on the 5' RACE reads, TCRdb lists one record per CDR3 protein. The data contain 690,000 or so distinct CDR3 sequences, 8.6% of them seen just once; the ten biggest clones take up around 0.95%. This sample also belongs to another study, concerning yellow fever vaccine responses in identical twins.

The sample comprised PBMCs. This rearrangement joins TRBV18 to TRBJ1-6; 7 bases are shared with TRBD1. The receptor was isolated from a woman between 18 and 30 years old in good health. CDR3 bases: TGTGCCAGCTCACCCGACAGGGCTAATTCACCCCTCCACTTT. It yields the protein CASSPDRANSPLHF.